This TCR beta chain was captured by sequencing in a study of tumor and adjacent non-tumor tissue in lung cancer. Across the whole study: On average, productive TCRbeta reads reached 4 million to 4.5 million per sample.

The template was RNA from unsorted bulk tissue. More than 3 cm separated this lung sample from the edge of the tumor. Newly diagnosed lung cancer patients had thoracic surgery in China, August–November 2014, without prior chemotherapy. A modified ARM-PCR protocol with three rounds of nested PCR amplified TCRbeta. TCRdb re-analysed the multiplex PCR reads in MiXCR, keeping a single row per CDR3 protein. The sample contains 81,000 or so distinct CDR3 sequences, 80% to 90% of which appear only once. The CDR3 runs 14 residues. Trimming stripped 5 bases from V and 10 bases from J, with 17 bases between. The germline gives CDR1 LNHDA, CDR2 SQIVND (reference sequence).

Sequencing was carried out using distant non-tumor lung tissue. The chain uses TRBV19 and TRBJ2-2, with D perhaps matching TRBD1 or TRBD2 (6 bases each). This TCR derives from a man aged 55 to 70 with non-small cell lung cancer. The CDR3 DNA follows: TGTGCCAGTAGTTTTAGGGGGGTCCCCGTGGAGCTGTTTTTT. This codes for CASSFRGVPVELFF. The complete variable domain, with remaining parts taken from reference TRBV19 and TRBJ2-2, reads DGGITQSPKYLFRKEGQNVTLSCEQNLNHDAMYWYRQDPGQGLRLIYYSQIVNDFQKGDIAEGYSVSREKKESFPLTVTSAQKNPTAFYLCASSFRGVPVELFFGEGSRLTVL.